A selection of T cell receptor beta chains follows, all from one sample in a study of post-analysis software for immune sequencing data. TCRdb called the PCR reads again in MiXCR, with one record for every CDR3 protein. The sample lists hundreds of thousands of distinct CDR3 sequences, 44% occurring once. The sample consisted of blood. All receptors derive from a girl between 10 and 17 years old with multiple sclerosis. The CDR3 runs from the conserved cysteine through the conserved F or W. The D gene is left open where the match is weak. Not every row has a clone size; where given, it reads once, few, many or a size class.

v_gene	d_gene	abundance	j_gene	CDR3aa	CDR3nt
TRBV28	.	.	TRBJ2-5	CASSPGRLETQYF	TGTGCCAGCAGTCCGGGGCGTCTAGAGACCCAGTACTTC
TRBV20-1	TRBD2	few	TRBJ2-5	CSASPGRGGLETQYF	TGCAGTGCATCGCCGGGGCGGGGGGGCCTAGAGACCCAGTACTTC
TRBV12-3/TRBV12-4	.	.	TRBJ2-3	CASTPRGTITDTQYF	TGTGCCAGCACCCCCCGGGGTACAATCACAGATACGCAGTATTTT
TRBV6-2/TRBV6-3	TRBD1	few	TRBJ1-5	CASSPSGQGNQPQHF	TGTGCCAGCAGTCCTTCTGGACAGGGCAATCAGCCCCAGCATTTT
TRBV5-1	.	.	TRBJ2-6	CASSRGTLTGANVLTF	TGCGCCAGCAGCAGAGGGACCTTAACTGGGGCCAACGTCCTGACTTTC
TRBV4-1	.	.	TRBJ2-7	CASSQEWGDYEQYF	TGCGCCAGCAGCCAAGAATGGGGCGACTACGAGCAGTACTTC
TRBV6-5	.	few	TRBJ1-2	CASSYSIVYTNGYTF	TGTGCCAGCAGTTACTCAATAGTATACACGAATGGCTACACCTTC
TRBV12-3/TRBV12-4	.	.	TRBJ2-1	CASSLGPRAYNEQFF	TGTGCCAGCAGTTTAGGGCCCCGGGCCTACAATGAGCAGTTCTTC
TRBV4-1	.	few	TRBJ1-2	CASSRLRGGTYGYTF	TGCGCCAGCAGCCGACTTAGGGGGGGAACTTATGGCTACACCTTC
TRBV29-1	.	few	TRBJ2-7	CSVGSTRSYEQYF	TGCAGCGTTGGGTCGACAAGATCCTACGAGCAGTACTTC
TRBV25-1	.	.	TRBJ2-1	CASRRGSYNEQFF	TGTGCCAGCAGGCGGGGCTCCTACAATGAGCAGTTCTTC
TRBV20-1	.	.	TRBJ2-5	CSARGGRGPQETQYF	TGCAGTGCTAGAGGGGGGCGGGGGCCCCAAGAGACCCAGTACTTC
TRBV3-1	TRBD2	few	TRBJ2-1	CASSQTGGSYNEQFF	TGTGCCAGCAGCCAAACGGGAGGGTCCTACAATGAGCAGTTCTTC
TRBV20-1	.	.	TRBJ1-6	CSASHGAGSPLHF	TGCAGTGCTAGCCATGGGGCAGGTTCACCCCTCCACTTT
TRBV12-3/TRBV12-4	TRBD1	once	TRBJ1-2	CASSLAGTEINYGYTF	TGTGCCAGCAGTTTAGCGGGGACAGAAATTAACTATGGCTACACCTTC
TRBV20-1	.	.	TRBJ1-2	CSARVPSRGRNYGYTF	TGCAGTGCTAGAGTTCCTAGCCGGGGTAGAAACTATGGCTACACCTTC
TRBV4-1	TRBD1	few	TRBJ1-5	CASSQPDRGLQPQHF	TGCGCCAGCAGCCAACCGGACAGGGGGCTTCAGCCCCAGCATTTT
TRBV12-3/TRBV12-4	.	.	TRBJ1-2	CASSLDSGFGYGYTF	TGTGCCAGCAGTTTAGATTCAGGGTTCGGCTATGGCTACACCTTC
TRBV21-1	.	.	TRBJ1-5	CASIQYSSNQPQHF	TGTGCCAGCATTCAGTACAGTAGCAATCAGCCCCAGCATTTT
TRBV24-1	.	once	TRBJ2-3	CATSDPTDSYTQYF	TGTGCCACCAGTGATCCAACTGACTCCTATACGCAGTATTTT
TRBV20-1	.	.	TRBJ2-7	CSARDRVDEQYF	TGCAGTGCTAGAGACAGGGTGGACGAGCAGTACTTC
TRBV15	.	.	TRBJ2-3	CATSRDKGPTDTQYF	TGTGCCACCAGCAGAGATAAGGGCCCCACAGATACGCAGTATTTT
TRBV20-1	.	once	TRBJ2-5	CSARRRDLETQYF	TGCAGTGCTAGACGGCGGGATTTGGAGACCCAGTACTTC
TRBV13	TRBD2	few	TRBJ2-1	CASSPRTSGGAADEQFF	TGTGCCAGCAGCCCGCGGACTAGCGGGGGGGCTGCAGATGAGCAGTTCTTC
TRBV6-5	TRBD1	.	TRBJ1-1	CASRRYRGQNTEAFF	TGTGCCAGCAGAAGGTACAGGGGGCAGAACACTGAAGCTTTCTTT
TRBV24-1	.	.	TRBJ1-5	CATSDGGVASNQPQHF	TGTGCCACCAGTGATGGGGGGGTAGCTAGCAATCAGCCCCAGCATTTT
TRBV6-2/TRBV6-3	.	.	TRBJ1-1	CASSWRQVGNTEAFF	TGTGCCAGCAGCTGGAGACAGGTCGGCAACACTGAAGCTTTCTTT
TRBV12-3/TRBV12-4	TRBD2	once	TRBJ2-5	CASSSPWASGGETQYF	TGTGCCAGCAGTTCCCCTTGGGCTAGCGGGGGGGAGACCCAGTACTTC
TRBV5-1	TRBD2	few	TRBJ2-7	CASSLRGGSRYEQYF	TGCGCCAGCAGCTTGAGGGGCGGGAGTCGGTACGAGCAGTACTTC
TRBV7-2	.	few	TRBJ2-7	CASSFGGLYEQYF	TGTGCCAGCAGCTTTGGGGGATTATACGAGCAGTACTTC
TRBV9	.	.	TRBJ2-7	CASSVGLSPSYEQYF	TGTGCCAGCAGCGTAGGGCTGTCCCCCTCCTACGAGCAGTACTTC
TRBV10-2	TRBD2	.	TRBJ2-7	CVSSVAGLGYEQYF	TGCGTCAGCAGTGTAGCGGGACTGGGATACGAGCAGTACTTC
TRBV20-1	TRBD2	.	TRBJ2-3	CSADAGLAESTDTQYF	TGCAGTGCCGACGCGGGACTAGCGGAGAGCACAGATACGCAGTATTTT
TRBV7-3	TRBD2	.	TRBJ2-3	CASSPSGGAINTQYF	TGTGCCAGCAGCCCTAGCGGGGGGGCTATAAATACGCAGTATTTT
TRBV7-9	.	.	TRBJ1-1	CASSLSRTMNTEAFF	TGTGCCAGCAGCTTGTCCCGGACCATGAACACTGAAGCTTTCTTT
TRBV6-1	.	few	TRBJ1-2	CASSKRTVGNWGYTF	TGTGCCAGCAGCAAAAGGACAGTGGGGAACTGGGGCTACACCTTC
TRBV4-2	TRBD2	many	TRBJ2-1	CASSQDSGRAYNEQFF	TGTGCCAGCAGCCAAGATAGCGGGAGGGCCTACAATGAGCAGTTCTTC
TRBV4-1	TRBD1	.	TRBJ2-7	CASSQASGQGPAAAGHEQYF	TGCGCCAGCAGCCAAGCTTCGGGACAGGGACCGGCAGCGGCCGGTCACGAGCAGTACTTC
TRBV12-3/TRBV12-4	.	many	TRBJ1-2	CASSLWAGPSYGYTF	TGTGCCAGCAGTTTATGGGCAGGGCCTAGCTATGGCTACACCTTC
TRBV7-9	.	.	TRBJ1-2	CASSLGRGSTYGYTF	TGTGCCAGCAGCTTAGGAAGGGGGTCTACCTATGGCTACACCTTC
TRBV24-1	.	few	TRBJ2-3	CATSDPYGSTDTQYF	TGTGCCACCAGTGATCCCTACGGTTCCACAGATACGCAGTATTTT
TRBV29-1	.	.	TRBJ2-5	CSVGGRQQETQYF	TGCAGCGTTGGGGGACGGCAGCAAGAGACCCAGTACTTC
TRBV25-1	.	.	TRBJ2-7	CASSADGRGNSYEQYF	TGTGCCAGCAGTGCAGATGGTCGGGGTAACTCCTACGAGCAGTACTTC
TRBV11-2	.	.	TRBJ2-1	CASSLESLGVAGSSYNEQFF	TGTGCCAGCAGCTTAGAGTCTTTAGGGGTGGCAGGGAGCTCCTACAATGAGCAGTTCTTC
TRBV5-1	TRBD2	.	TRBJ2-7	CASSPAGVWEQYF	TGCGCCAGCAGCCCGGCGGGGGTCTGGGAGCAGTACTTC
TRBV12-3/TRBV12-4	.	few	TRBJ2-6	CASSFGAESAGANVLTF	TGTGCCAGCAGTTTCGGGGCGGAATCCGCCGGGGCCAACGTCCTGACTTTC
TRBV20-1	.	.	TRBJ2-5	CSASSSEETQYF	TGCAGTGCTAGTAGTTCCGAAGAGACCCAGTACTTC
TRBV7-3	TRBD2	.	TRBJ2-1	CASTSTRVIYVASGGVYNEQFF	TGTGCCAGCACCTCAACCCGCGTAATCTATGTGGCTAGCGGGGGGGTCTACAATGAGCAGTTCTTC
TRBV5-1	TRBD1	few	TRBJ1-2	CASSEGTGDHGYTF	TGCGCCAGCAGCGAGGGGACAGGGGACCATGGCTACACCTTC
TRBV7-6	TRBD2	few	TRBJ2-7	CASSLSGGFSEQYF	TGTGCCAGCAGCTTAAGCGGGGGATTCTCCGAGCAGTACTTC
TRBV12-3/TRBV12-4	TRBD1	few	TRBJ1-2	CASSLQGAVGYTF	TGTGCCAGCAGTTTACAGGGGGCCGTTGGCTACACCTTC
TRBV20-1	TRBD1	.	TRBJ1-4	CSARPGQGVTNEKLFF	TGCAGTGCCCGCCCGGGACAGGGGGTAACTAATGAAAAACTGTTTTTT
TRBV7-9	TRBD1	few	TRBJ2-7	CASSLGQGNSYEQYF	TGTGCCAGCAGCTTGGGACAGGGAAACTCCTACGAGCAGTACTTC
TRBV29-1	.	few	TRBJ2-1	CSVAEGRPSSYNEQFF	TGCAGCGTAGCGGAGGGACGTCCGAGCTCCTACAATGAGCAGTTCTTC
TRBV27	.	.	TRBJ2-3	CASSFDPGVGLDTQYF	TGTGCCAGCAGCTTCGACCCAGGGGTTGGTTTAGATACGCAGTATTTT